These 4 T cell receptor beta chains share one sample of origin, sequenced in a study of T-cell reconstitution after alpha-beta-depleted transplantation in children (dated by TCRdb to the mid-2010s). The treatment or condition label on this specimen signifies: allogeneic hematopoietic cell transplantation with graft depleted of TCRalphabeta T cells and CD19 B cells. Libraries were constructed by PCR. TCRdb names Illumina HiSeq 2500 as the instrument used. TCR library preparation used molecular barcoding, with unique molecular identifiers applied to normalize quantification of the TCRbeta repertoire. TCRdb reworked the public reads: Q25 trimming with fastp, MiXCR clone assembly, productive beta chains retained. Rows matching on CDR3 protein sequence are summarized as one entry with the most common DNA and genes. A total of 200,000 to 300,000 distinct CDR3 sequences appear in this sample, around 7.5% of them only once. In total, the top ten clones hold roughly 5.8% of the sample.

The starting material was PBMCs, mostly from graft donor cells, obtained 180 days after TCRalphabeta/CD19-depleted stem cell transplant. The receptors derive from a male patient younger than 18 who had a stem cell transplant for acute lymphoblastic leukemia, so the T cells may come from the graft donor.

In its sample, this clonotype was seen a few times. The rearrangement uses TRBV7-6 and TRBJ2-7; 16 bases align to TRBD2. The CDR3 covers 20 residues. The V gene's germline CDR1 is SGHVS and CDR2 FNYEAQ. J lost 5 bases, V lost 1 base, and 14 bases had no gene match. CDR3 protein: CASSLGVAGTSGRAKDEQYF. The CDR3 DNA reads TGTGCCAGCAGCTTAGGGGTAGCTGGGACTAGCGGGAGGGCCAAGGACGAGCAGTACTTC.

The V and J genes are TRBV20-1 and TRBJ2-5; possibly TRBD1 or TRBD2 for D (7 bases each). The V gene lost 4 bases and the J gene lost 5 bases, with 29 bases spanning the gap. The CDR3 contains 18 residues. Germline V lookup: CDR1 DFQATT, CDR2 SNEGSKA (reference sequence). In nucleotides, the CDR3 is TGCAGTGCTAAAGTGCGTCAGGGGGGGCACGGGGTCTGGGAGACCCAGTACTTC. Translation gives CSAKVRQGGHGVWETQYF.

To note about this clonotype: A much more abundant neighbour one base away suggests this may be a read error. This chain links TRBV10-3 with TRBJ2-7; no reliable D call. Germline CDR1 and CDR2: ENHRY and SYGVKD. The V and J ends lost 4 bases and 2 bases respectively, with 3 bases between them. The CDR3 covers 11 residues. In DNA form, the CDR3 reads TGTGCCATCAGTGCGACCTACGAGCAGTACTTC. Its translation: CAISATYEQYF.

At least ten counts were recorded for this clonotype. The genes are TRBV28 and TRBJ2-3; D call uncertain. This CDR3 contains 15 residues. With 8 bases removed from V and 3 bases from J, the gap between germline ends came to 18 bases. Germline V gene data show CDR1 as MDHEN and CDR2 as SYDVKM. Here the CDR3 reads CASAAPALRTDTQYF. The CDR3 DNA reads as TGTGCCAGCGCCGCGCCAGCCCTGAGGACAGATACGCAGTATTTT.